This entry is about one T cell receptor beta chain. Its antigen is not identified. The sample originates from a study of T cell responses to AZD1222 COVID-19 vaccine. Study results and limitations: Seropositive status at baseline applied to only a handful of AZD1222 recipients. Sampling captured repertoires only after the peak T cell response. Two AZD1222 doses significantly raised spike-specific TCR breadth and depth over controls.

The germline V gene encodes CDR1 SGHRS and CDR2 YFSETQ. This CDR3 is 13 amino acids long. V was cut by 4 bases and J by 5 bases, with 12 bases left in between. Assay used: immunoSEQ multiplex PCR; TCRdb lists only in-frame clones, some missing. The table records about 120,000 clones, 75% to 95% of them present only once. The sequence was collected from an adult who received the MenACWY meningococcal vaccine as a control. This chain uses TRBV5-1 with TRBJ2-5; D may be TRBD2 (5 bases). This material consisted of peripheral blood, taken 28 days after the second dose of the MenACWY control vaccine. Written as DNA, the CDR3 is TGCGCCAGCAGCGGTAGCGACTGGGAGACCCAGTACTTC. This gives the protein CASSGSDWETQYF.